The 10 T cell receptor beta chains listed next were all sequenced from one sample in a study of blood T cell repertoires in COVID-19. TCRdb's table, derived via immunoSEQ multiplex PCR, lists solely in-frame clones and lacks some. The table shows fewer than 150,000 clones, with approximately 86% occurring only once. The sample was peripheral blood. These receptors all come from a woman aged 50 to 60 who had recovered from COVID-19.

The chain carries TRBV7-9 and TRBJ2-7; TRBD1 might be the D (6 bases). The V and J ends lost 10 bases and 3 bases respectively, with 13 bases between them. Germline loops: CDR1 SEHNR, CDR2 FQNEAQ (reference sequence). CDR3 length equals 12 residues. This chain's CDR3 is CAIPGVGYEQYF. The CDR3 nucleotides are TGTGCCATCCCAGGGGTCGGCTACGAGCAGTACTTC.

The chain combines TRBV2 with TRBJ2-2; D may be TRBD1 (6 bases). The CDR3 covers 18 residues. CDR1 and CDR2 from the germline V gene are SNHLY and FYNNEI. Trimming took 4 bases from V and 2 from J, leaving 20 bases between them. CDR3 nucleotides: TGTGCCAGCAGTGTCGTTGCAGGGGCCGACCGAAACACCGGGGAGCTGTTTTTT. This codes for CASSVVAGADRNTGELFF.

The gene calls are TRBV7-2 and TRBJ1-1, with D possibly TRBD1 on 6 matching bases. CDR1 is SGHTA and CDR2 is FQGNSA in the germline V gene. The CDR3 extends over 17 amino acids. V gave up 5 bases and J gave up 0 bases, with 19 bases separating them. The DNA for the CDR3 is TGTGCCAGCAGCCCCCAGGGGCTCCGACGGCTGAACACTGAAGCTTTCTTT. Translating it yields CASSPQGLRRLNTEAFF.

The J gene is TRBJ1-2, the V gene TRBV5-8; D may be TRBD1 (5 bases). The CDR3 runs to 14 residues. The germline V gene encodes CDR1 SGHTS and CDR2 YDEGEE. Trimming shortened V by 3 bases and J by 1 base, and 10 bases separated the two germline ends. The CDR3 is CASSYDRVNYGYTF. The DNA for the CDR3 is TGTGCCAGCAGCTACGACAGAGTTAACTATGGCTACACCTTC.

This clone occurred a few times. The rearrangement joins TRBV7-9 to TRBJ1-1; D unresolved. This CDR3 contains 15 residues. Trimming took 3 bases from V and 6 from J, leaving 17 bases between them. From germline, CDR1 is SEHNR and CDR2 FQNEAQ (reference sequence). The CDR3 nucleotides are TGTGCCAGCAGCTTGTGGTACGGGGAATCCGCTGAAGCTTTCTTT. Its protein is CASSLWYGESAEAFF.

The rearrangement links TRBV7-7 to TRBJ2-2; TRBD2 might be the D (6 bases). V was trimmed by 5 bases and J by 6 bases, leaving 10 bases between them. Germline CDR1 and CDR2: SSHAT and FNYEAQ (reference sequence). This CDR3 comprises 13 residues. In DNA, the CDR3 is TGTGCCAGCAGCCCAAGGAGGGCCGGGGAGCTGTTTTTT. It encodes CASSPRRAGELFF.

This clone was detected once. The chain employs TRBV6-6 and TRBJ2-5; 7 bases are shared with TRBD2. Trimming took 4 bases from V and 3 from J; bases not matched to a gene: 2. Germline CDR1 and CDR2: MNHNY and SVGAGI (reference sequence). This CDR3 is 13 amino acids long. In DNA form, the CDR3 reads TGTGCCAGCAGTTCCCGGGGGGAAGAGACCCAGTACTTC. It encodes CASSSRGEETQYF.

The chain's CDR3 is CASSFGGNQPQHF. The CDR3 region has the DNA TGTGCCAGCAGCTTCGGGGGGAATCAGCCCCAGCATTTT. This chain connects TRBV7-2 to TRBJ1-5; possible D gene TRBD1, 5 bases. From germline, CDR1 is SGHTA and CDR2 FQGNSA. CDR3 length: 13 residues. The V end was cut by 3 bases, the J end by 4 bases, with 7 bases between.

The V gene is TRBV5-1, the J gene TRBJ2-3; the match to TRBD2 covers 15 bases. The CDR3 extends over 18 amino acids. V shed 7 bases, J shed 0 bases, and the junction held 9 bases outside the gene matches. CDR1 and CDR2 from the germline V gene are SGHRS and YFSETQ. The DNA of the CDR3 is TGCGCCAGCTTTTTTGGGACTAGCGGGGGGCCGAGCACAGATACGCAGTATTTT. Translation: CASFFGTSGGPSTDTQYF.

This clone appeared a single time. CDR3 residues: CASTDRGTKNIQYF. The DNA of the CDR3 is TGTGCCAGTACCGACAGGGGAACCAAAAACATTCAGTACTTC. The chain employs TRBV19 and TRBJ2-4, with 8 positions matching TRBD1. Germline V gene data show CDR1 as LNHDA and CDR2 as SQIVND (reference sequence). The CDR3 has 14 amino acids. The V and J ends lost 7 bases and 2 bases, in that order; junction bases with no gene match: 4.